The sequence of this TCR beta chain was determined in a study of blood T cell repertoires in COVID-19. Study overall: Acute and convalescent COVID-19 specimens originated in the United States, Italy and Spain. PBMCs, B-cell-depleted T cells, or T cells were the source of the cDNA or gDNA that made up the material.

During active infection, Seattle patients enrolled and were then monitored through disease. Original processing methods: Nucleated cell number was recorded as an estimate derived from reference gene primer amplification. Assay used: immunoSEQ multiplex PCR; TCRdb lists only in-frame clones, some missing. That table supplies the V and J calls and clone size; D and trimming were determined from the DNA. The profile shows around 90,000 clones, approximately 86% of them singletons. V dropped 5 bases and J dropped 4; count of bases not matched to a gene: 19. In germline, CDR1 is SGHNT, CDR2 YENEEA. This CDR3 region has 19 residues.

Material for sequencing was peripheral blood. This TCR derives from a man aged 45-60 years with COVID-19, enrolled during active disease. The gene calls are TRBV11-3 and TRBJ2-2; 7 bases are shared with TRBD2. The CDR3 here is CASSVFLGGTTQPTGELFF. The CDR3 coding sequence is TGTGCCAGCAGCGTATTCCTGGGAGGGACGACGCAGCCCACCGGGGAGCTGTTTTTT. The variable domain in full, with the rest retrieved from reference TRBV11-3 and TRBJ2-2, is EAGVVQSPRYKIIEKKQPVAFWCNPISGHNTLYWYLQNLGQGPELLIRYENEEAVDDSQLPKDRFSAERLKGVDSTLKIQPAELGDSAVYLCASSVFLGGTTQPTGELFFGEGSRLTVL.